These 11 T cell receptor beta chains were all obtained from the same sample, sequenced in a study of blood T cell repertoires in COVID-19. Produced via immunoSEQ multiplex PCR; TCRdb's table is partial and in-frame only. Among under 150,000 clones listed, approximately 86% were seen once. Sequences were obtained from peripheral blood. The receptors were sampled from a woman between 50 and 59 years old who had recovered from COVID-19.

This clone has a handful of counts. The sample has other DNA sequences that encode this CDR3 too. The chain uses TRBV18 and TRBJ2-7, with a tentative D call TRBD1 (6 bases). V shed 3 bases and J shed 4 bases, with 10 bases lying between them. Germline V gene sequence: CDR1 KGHSH, CDR2 LQKENI. This CDR3 comprises 13 residues. CDR3 nucleotides: TGTGCCAGCTCACCGGACAGACAATACGAGCAGTACTTC. Translating it yields CASSPDRQYEQYF.

The rearrangement joins TRBV11-3 to TRBJ2-7; D gene uncertain. Germline lookup yields CDR1 SGHNT and CDR2 YENEEA. CDR3 length equals 13 residues. Trimming pared 1 base from V and 5 bases from J, leaving 9 bases between. CDR3 bases: TGTGCCAGCAGCTTAGTAACTCTTAACGAGCAGTACTTC. Amino acids: CASSLVTLNEQYF.

This clone was seen a handful of times. The J gene is TRBJ1-1, the V gene TRBV5-6; TRBD1 matches at 12 bases. J gave up 5 bases and V 4 bases, and 9 bases lay outside the gene matches. Germline values: CDR1 SGHDT, CDR2 YYEEEE. This CDR3 is built from 16 residues. In nucleotides, the CDR3 is TGTGCCAGCAGCCTGAAGGGACAGGGGGCGCGAACTGAAGCTTTCTTT. This encodes CASSLKGQGARTEAFF.

This clone appeared many times. The chain joins TRBV6-6 to TRBJ1-6, with a weak D call TRBD1 (6 bases). The length of the CDR3 is 15 residues. Germline CDR1 is MNHNY and CDR2 is SVGAGI (reference sequence). The V gene lost 4 bases and the J gene lost 8 bases, with 15 bases spanning the gap. CDR3 sequence (DNA): TGTGCCAGCAGTTTAGGGGGGGACACCTATTCACCCCTCCACTTT. Translation: CASSLGGDTYSPLHF.

Only a few counts were recorded for this clone. The chain's CDR3 is CASSEVAAPGAGNQPQHF. The CDR3 region has the DNA TGTGCCAGCAGTGAAGTGGCGGCCCCAGGGGCCGGCAATCAGCCCCAGCATTTT. V gene TRBV6-1 combines with J gene TRBJ1-5, with D possibly matching TRBD1 (6 bases). CDR1 and CDR2 (germline): MNHNS, SASEGT. The CDR3 covers 18 residues. Trimming shortened V by 1 base and J by 2 bases, and 18 bases separated the two germline ends.

The rearrangement links TRBV12-5 to TRBJ2-5; TRBD1 agrees at 7 bases. V gave up 1 base and J gave up 1 base; unmatched junction bases: 9. Germline V gene sequence: CDR1 LGHNT, CDR2 FRNRAP. The CDR3 is 17 residues long. DNA for the CDR3: TGTGCTAGTGGTTTGGGGACAGGACGACAACCCCAAGAGACCCAGTACTTC. The encoded protein is CASGLGTGRQPQETQYF.

This chain uses TRBV25-1 with TRBJ1-4; 11 nucleotides agree with TRBD1. The CDR3 sequence is 15 residues long. In germline, CDR1 is MGHDK, CDR2 SYGVNS. Trimming at V came to 3 bases and at J to 5 bases, leaving 2 bases not matched to a gene. DNA for the CDR3: TGTGCCAGCAGTGAGGACAGGGGGCGGAATGAAAAACTGTTTTTT. Protein product: CASSEDRGRNEKLFF.

The CDR3 bases are TGTGCCAGCAGCCCGGCGGAGCGTTGGTATGGCAATCAGCCCCAGCATTTT. Translating gives CASSPAERWYGNQPQHF. This chain uses TRBV7-2 with TRBJ1-5; no definite D call. CDR3 length equals 17 residues. Germline CDR1 and CDR2: SGHTA and FQGNSA. V was clipped by 5 bases and J by 2 bases, with 19 bases between them.

In DNA form, the CDR3 reads TGTGCCAGCAGCGTTGGATCCGGGACAGCTCAAGAGACCCAGTACTTC. It specifies CASSVGSGTAQETQYF. The chain carries TRBV9 and TRBJ2-5, with 7 nucleotides matching TRBD1. The ends lost 2 bases at V and 2 bases at J; junction bases unmatched: 9. The CDR3 extends over 16 amino acids. Germline V gene lookup returns CDR1 SGDLS and CDR2 YYNGEE.

The chain recombines TRBV18 with TRBJ1-3; D gene ambiguous. This CDR3 region has 18 residues. Germline V lookup: CDR1 KGHSH, CDR2 LQKENI. Trimming removed 2 bases from V and 0 bases from J, with 17 bases in between. The CDR3 bases are TGTGCCAGCTCACCATTCACCCCCGTTCGGAGCTCTGGAAACACCATATATTTT. Its protein product is CASSPFTPVRSSGNTIYF.

The chain carries TRBV21-1 and TRBJ1-2; the table's D call, TRBD1, was not checked against the DNA. TRBV21-1 is labeled a pseudogene. The CDR3 has 14 amino acids. The CDR3 here is CASKGDLKNYGYTF. DNA of the CDR3: TGTGCCAGCAAGGGGGACCTGAAAAACTATGGCTACACCTTC.